Presented here are 2 T cell receptor beta chains from one specimen sequenced in a study of response to subunit inactivated influenza vaccine. TCRdb reanalysed the RT-PCR reads using MiXCR and keeps one entry per CDR3 protein. The table has around 760,000 distinct CDR3 sequences, over 11% seen once. The sample here was PBMCs from blood, taken around 14 days before vaccination. The receptor source for this set is a man aged 45-65 years who received an inactivated influenza vaccine.

This clonotype showed up many times. The V and J genes are TRBV12-3 or TRBV12-4 and TRBJ1-2; no definite D call. The CDR3 has 14 residues. The V end lost 1 base, the J end lost 7 bases, and 13 bases lay between the germline ends. CDR3 nucleotide sequence: TGTGCCAGCAGTTTAGGGGCGGAGGCTCGTGGCTACACCTTC. Protein: CASSLGAEARGYTF.

Many counts were recorded for this clonotype. The rearrangement joins TRBV5-1 to TRBJ2-3, with no clear D. Per the germline V gene, CDR1 is SGHRS and CDR2 is YFSETQ. This CDR3 has 11 amino acids. Trimming shortened V by 5 bases and J by 5 bases, and 6 bases separated the two germline ends. Here the CDR3 reads CASRSIDTQYF. Here the CDR3 DNA reads TGCGCCAGCAGATCCATAGATACGCAGTATTTT.